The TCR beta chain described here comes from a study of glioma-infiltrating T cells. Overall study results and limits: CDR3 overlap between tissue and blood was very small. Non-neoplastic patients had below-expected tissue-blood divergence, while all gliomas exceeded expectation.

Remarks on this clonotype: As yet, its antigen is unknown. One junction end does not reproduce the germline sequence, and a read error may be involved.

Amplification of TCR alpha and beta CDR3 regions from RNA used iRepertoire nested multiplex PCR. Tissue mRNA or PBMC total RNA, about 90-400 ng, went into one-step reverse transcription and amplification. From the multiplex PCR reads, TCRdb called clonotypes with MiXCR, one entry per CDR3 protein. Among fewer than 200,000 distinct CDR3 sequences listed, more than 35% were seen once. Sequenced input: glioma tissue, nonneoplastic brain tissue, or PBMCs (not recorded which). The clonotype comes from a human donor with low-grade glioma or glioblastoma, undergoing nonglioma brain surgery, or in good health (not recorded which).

CDR3 DNA sequence: TGTGCCAGAAGTTTATCTGTGAACAATGAGCGGTTCTTC. Its translation: CARSLSVNNERFF. The chain links TRBV27 to TRBJ2-1; unclear D gene. The CDR3 covers 13 residues. Germline-derived CDR1 and CDR2 are MNHEY and SMNVEV (reference sequence).